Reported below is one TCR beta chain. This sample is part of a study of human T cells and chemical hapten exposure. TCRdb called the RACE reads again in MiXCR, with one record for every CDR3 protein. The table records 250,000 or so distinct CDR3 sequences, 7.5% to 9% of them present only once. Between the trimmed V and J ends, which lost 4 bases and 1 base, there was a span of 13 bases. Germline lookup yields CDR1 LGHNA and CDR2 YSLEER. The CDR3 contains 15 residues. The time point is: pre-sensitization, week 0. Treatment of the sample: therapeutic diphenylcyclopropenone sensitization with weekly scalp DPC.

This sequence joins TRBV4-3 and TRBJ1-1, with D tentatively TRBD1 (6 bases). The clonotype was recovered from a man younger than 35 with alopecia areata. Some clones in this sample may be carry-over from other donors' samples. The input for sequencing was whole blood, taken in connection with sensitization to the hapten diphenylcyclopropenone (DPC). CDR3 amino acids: CASSRGAAPNTEAFF. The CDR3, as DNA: TGCGCCAGCAGCCGGGGGGCCGCGCCGAACACTGAAGCTTTCTTT.